These T cell receptor beta chains were read from a single sample in a study of T cell responses to AZD1222 COVID-19 vaccine. Generated by immunoSEQ multiplex PCR, the TCRdb table keeps only in-frame clones and is missing some. Of some 190,000 clones detected, just over 85% appear once; the ten largest clones hold approximately 7.7%. The sequencing here drew on peripheral blood, taken on day 0 of AZD1222 vaccination. Every receptor here comes from an adult in good health. CDR3s include the opening cysteine and the closing phenylalanine or tryptophan. Fields, in order: CDR3 DNA, CDR3 protein, clone size, J gene, V gene, D gene. D genes are given only for firm matches. Clone size, where shown, is once, few, many, or a class for clones that have expanded.

DNA: TGTGCCAGCAGTTTCCAAATTAATGAAAAACTGTTTTTT
CDR3: CASSFQINEKLFF
size: .
J: TRBJ1-4
V: TRBV27
D: .

DNA: TGTGCCAGCAGTGATAGTTATTTCACGCAGTATTTT
CDR3: CASSDSYFTQYF
size: .
J: TRBJ2-3
V: TRBV6-1
D: .

DNA: TGTGCCTGGAGCTACGGCACTCAGCCCCAGCATTTT
CDR3: CAWSYGTQPQHF
size: .
J: TRBJ1-5
V: TRBV30
D: .

DNA: TGTGCCAGCAGCTTGGACAGCCAAACCTACGAGCAGTACTTC
CDR3: CASSLDSQTYEQYF
size: .
J: TRBJ2-7
V: TRBV5-4
D: .

DNA: TGTGCCAGCAGCTTAGGCAACGGCAATCAGCCCCAGCATTTT
CDR3: CASSLGNGNQPQHF
size: .
J: TRBJ1-5
V: TRBV11-2
D: .

DNA: TGTGCCAGCAGCGAGAGGATTGACTCTGGAAACACCATATATTTT
CDR3: CASSERIDSGNTIYF
size: .
J: TRBJ1-3
V: TRBV6-5
D: .

DNA: TGTGCCAGCAGCTCCAACCTAATAGGGAGTTCCTACGAGCAGTACTTC
CDR3: CASSSNLIGSSYEQYF
size: .
J: TRBJ2-7
V: TRBV13
D: .

DNA: TGTGCCAGTAGCCCAGACAGGGGGGCCTACAATGAGCAGTTCTTC
CDR3: CASSPDRGAYNEQFF
size: .
J: TRBJ2-1
V: TRBV19
D: TRBD1

DNA: TGCGCCAGCAGCCGCCCTCGGGCGGGGGCCGGGGATGAGCAGTACTTC
CDR3: CASSRPRAGAGDEQYF
size: .
J: TRBJ2-7
V: TRBV4-1
D: .

DNA: TGTGCCAGCAGTTTATCCCTTCCGGGACAGGGGCTTCTTGCCTATGGCTACACCTTC
CDR3: CASSLSLPGQGLLAYGYTF
size: .
J: TRBJ1-2
V: TRBV27
D: TRBD1

DNA: TGTGCCAGCAGTTTGGTGGGGAGGACAATCTACGAGCAGTACTTC
CDR3: CASSLVGRTIYEQYF
size: .
J: TRBJ2-7
V: TRBV27
D: .

DNA: TGTGCCAGCAGTTTCCTGGACAGAAATTTAAACACTGAAGCTTTCTTT
CDR3: CASSFLDRNLNTEAFF
size: .
J: TRBJ1-1
V: TRBV27
D: .

DNA: TGTGCCAGCAGCCCCCGACCTACCGGGGAGCTGTTTTTT
CDR3: CASSPRPTGELFF
size: .
J: TRBJ2-2
V: TRBV4-2
D: .

DNA: TGTGCCAGCAGCTTAACCGGGACATCCAACGGGAATTCACCCCTCCACTTT
CDR3: CASSLTGTSNGNSPLHF
size: .
J: TRBJ1-6
V: TRBV27
D: .

DNA: TGTGCCAGCCGAGGGACATCTAATGAAAAACTGTTTTTT
CDR3: CASRGTSNEKLFF
size: few
J: TRBJ1-4
V: TRBV18
D: .

DNA: TGCGCCAGCAGCAAAACGAGGCAGGGGGCTTCCTACGAGCAGTACTTC
CDR3: CASSKTRQGASYEQYF
size: .
J: TRBJ2-7
V: TRBV5-1
D: TRBD1

DNA: TGTGCCAGCTCACCGAACTTGTACGAGCAGTACTTC
CDR3: CASSPNLYEQYF
size: .
J: TRBJ2-7
V: TRBV18
D: .

DNA: TGTGCCATCAGCAAGCGACAGTCCTACGAGCAGTACTTC
CDR3: CAISKRQSYEQYF
size: .
J: TRBJ2-7
V: TRBV15
D: .